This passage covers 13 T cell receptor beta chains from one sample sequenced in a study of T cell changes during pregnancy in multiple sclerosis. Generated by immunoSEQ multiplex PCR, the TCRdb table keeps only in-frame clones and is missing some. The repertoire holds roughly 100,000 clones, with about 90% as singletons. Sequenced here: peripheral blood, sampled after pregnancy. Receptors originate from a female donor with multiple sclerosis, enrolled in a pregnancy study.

CDR3 sequence reads: CSVEGGGRTFVTEAFF. CDR3 DNA sequence: TGCAGCGTTGAAGGAGGGGGCCGTACCTTTGTCACTGAAGCTTTCTTT. The chain has TRBV29-1 and TRBJ1-1; 7 nucleotides agree with TRBD1. Per germline, CDR1 SQVTM and CDR2 ANQGSEA. V lost 1 base and J lost 4; bases outside the gene matches: 12. The CDR3 has 16 amino acids.

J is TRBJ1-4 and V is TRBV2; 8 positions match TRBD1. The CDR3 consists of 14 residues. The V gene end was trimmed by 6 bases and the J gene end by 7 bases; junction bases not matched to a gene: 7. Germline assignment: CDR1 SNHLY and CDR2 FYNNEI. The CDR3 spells CASSRETGAEKLFF. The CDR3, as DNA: TGTGCCAGCAGCCGCGAGACAGGGGCTGAAAAACTGTTTTTT.

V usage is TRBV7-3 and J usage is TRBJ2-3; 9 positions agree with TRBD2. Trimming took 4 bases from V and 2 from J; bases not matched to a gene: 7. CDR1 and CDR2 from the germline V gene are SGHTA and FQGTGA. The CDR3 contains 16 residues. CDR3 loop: CASSSSASGATDTQYF. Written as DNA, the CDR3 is TGTGCCAGCAGCTCCTCGGCTAGCGGGGCCACAGATACGCAGTATTTT.

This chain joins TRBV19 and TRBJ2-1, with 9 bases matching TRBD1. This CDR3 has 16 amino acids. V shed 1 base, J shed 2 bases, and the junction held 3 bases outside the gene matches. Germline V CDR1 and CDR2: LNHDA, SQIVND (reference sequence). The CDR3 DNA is TGTGCCAGTAGTATAGTTGGACAGGGGCCCTACAATGAGCAGTTCTTC. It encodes CASSIVGQGPYNEQFF. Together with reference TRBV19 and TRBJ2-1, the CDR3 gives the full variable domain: DGGITQSPKYLFRKEGQNVTLSCEQNLNHDAMYWYRQDPGQGLRLIYYSQIVNDFQKGDIAEGYSVSREKKESFPLTVTSAQKNPTAFYLCASSIVGQGPYNEQFFGPGTRLTVL.

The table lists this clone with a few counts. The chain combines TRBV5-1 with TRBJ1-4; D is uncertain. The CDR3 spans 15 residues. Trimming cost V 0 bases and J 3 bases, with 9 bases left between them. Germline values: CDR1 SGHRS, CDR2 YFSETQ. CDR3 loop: CASSLERGANEKLFF. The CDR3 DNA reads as TGCGCCAGCAGCTTGGAACGGGGAGCTAATGAAAAACTGTTTTTT.

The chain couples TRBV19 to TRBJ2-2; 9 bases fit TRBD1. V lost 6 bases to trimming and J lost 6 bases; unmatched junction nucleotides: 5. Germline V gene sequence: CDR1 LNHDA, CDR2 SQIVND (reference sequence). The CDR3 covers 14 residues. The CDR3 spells CASRGDRDAGELFF. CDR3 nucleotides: TGTGCCAGTAGGGGGGACAGGGATGCCGGGGAGCTGTTTTTT. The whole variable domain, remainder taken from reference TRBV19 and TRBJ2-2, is DGGITQSPKYLFRKEGQNVTLSCEQNLNHDAMYWYRQDPGQGLRLIYYSQIVNDFQKGDIAEGYSVSREKKESFPLTVTSAQKNPTAFYLCASRGDRDAGELFFGEGSRLTVL.

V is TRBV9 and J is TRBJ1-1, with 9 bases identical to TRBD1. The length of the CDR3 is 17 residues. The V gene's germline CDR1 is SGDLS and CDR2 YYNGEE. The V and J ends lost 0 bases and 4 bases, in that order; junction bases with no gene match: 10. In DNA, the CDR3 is TGTGCCAGCAGCGTAGTGGGACAGGGCCACTGGGGCACTGAAGCTTTCTTT. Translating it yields CASSVVGQGHWGTEAFF.

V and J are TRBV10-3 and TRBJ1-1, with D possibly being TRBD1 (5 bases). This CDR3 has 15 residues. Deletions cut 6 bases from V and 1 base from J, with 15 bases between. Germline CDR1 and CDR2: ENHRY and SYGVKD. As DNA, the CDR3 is TGTGCCATCAGCTCCACCGGCGGGGGGAACACTGAAGCTTTCTTT. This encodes CAISSTGGGNTEAFF.

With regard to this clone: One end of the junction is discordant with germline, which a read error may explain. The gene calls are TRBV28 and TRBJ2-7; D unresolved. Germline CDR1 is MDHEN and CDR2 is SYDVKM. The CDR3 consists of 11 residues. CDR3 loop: CASSLRYGQYF. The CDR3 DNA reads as TGTGCCAGCAGTTTGAGGTACGGGCAGTACTTC.

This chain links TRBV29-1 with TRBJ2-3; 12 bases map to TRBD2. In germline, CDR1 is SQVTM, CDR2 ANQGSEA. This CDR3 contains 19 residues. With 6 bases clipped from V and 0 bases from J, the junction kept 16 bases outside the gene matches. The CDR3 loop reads CSVESVWASGRESTDTQYF. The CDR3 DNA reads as TGCAGCGTCGAAAGCGTCTGGGCTAGCGGGAGGGAAAGCACAGATACGCAGTATTTT.

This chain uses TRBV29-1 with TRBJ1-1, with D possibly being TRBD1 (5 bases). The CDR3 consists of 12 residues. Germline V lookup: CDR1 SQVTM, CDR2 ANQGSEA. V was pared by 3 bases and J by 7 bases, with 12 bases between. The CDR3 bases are TGCAGCGTTGACGGGGGAGGTTTTGAAGCTTTCTTT. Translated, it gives CSVDGGGFEAFF.

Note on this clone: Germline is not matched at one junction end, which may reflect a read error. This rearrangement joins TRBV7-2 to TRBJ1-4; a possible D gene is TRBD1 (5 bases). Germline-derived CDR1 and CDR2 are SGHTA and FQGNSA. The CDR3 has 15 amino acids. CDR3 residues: CASSQGLQPSEKLFF. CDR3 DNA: TGTGCCAGCAGCCAGGGACTTCAACCGTCTGAAAAGCTGTTTTTT.

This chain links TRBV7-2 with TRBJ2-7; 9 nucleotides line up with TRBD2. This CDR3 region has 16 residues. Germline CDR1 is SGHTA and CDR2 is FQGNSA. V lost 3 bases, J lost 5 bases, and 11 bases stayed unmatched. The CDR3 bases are TGTGCCAGCAGCTTCCGTGGTCCTAGCGGGGCCCACGAGCAGTACTTC. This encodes CASSFRGPSGAHEQYF.